One and the same sample provided the 31 T cell receptor beta chains below, sequenced in a study of T cell changes during pregnancy in multiple sclerosis. Clones were sequenced by immunoSEQ multiplex PCR, and TCRdb holds only the in-frame ones, with some missing. The profile shows roughly 72,000 clones, 90% to 95% of them singletons. The material was CD4+ T cells from peripheral blood mononuclear cells, obtained before pregnancy. Every receptor here comes from a female donor with multiple sclerosis, enrolled in a pregnancy study.

This chain links TRBV5-1 with TRBJ2-5; maybe TRBD1 (6 bases). The germline V gene has CDR1 SGHRS and CDR2 YFSETQ. V shed 2 bases and J shed 1 base, with 9 bases lying between them. This CDR3 comprises 14 residues. DNA for the CDR3: TGCGCCAGCAGCTTACAGGGTCTCCAAGAGACCCAGTACTTC. Residues: CASSLQGLQETQYF.

A remark on this clone: The junction differs from germline at one of its ends, possibly a read error. V and J are TRBV7-2 and TRBJ2-7; D is uncertain. Germline V lookup: CDR1 SGHTA, CDR2 FQGNSA. The CDR3 runs 12 residues. CDR3 coding DNA: TGTGCCAGCAGCTTAGGGATACAGTCTCTATCGTTC. This gives the protein CASSLGIQSLSF.

This sequence joins TRBV5-1 and TRBJ1-1, with 8 bases matching TRBD1. J lost 2 bases, V lost 2 bases, and 2 bases had no gene match. The CDR3 totals 14 residues. Germline V lookup: CDR1 SGHRS, CDR2 YFSETQ. The CDR3 sequence is CASSFGQGNTEAFF. For the CDR3, the DNA is TGCGCCAGCAGCTTTGGACAGGGAAACACTGAAGCTTTCTTT.

The CDR3 nucleotides are TGTGCCAGCAGCCAAGATCCCGGGGGGGCCCTGAACACCGGGGAGCTGTTTTTT. The encoded protein is CASSQDPGGALNTGELFF. The chain joins TRBV14 to TRBJ2-2; TRBD2 matches at 8 bases. Looked up from germline, CDR1 is SGHDN and CDR2 is FVKESK. There are 18 residues in the CDR3. Trimming removed 0 bases from V and 1 base from J; junction bases left unmatched: 7.

The V gene is TRBV4-2, the J gene TRBJ2-7; the D gene is possibly TRBD2 (6 bases). CDR1 LGHNA and CDR2 YNFKEQ come from the germline V gene. CDR3 length: 13 residues. Deletions cut 5 bases from V and 3 bases from J, with 11 bases between. The CDR3 sequence: CASSGGIFYEQYF. CDR3 nucleotide sequence: TGTGCCAGCAGCGGGGGGATATTCTACGAGCAGTACTTC.

The rearrangement uses TRBV7-3 and TRBJ1-6; D is unresolved. Germline CDR1 reads SGHTA; CDR2 reads FQGTGA. The V end was cut by 5 bases, the J end by 7 bases, with 12 bases between. CDR3 length equals 14 residues. This chain's CDR3 is CASSQVPGNSPLHF. CDR3 bases: TGTGCCAGCAGCCAAGTCCCGGGGAATTCACCCCTCCACTTT.

The CDR3 region is CASGPFEKLFF. The CDR3 DNA is TGTGCCAGCGGCCCTTTTGAAAAACTGTTTTTT. The V call is TRBV28, the J call TRBJ1-4; D not certain. Germline lookup yields CDR1 MDHEN and CDR2 SYDVKM. CDR3 length: 11 amino acids. Trimming stripped 8 bases from V and 7 bases from J, with 8 bases between.

V gene TRBV6-1 combines with J gene TRBJ1-6, with 9 nucleotides matching TRBD1. After removal of 3 bases from V and 9 bases from J, the junction contained 3 bases not matched to a gene. The length of the CDR3 is 14 residues. In germline, CDR1 is MNHNS, CDR2 SASEGT. CDR3 nucleotides: TGTGCCAGCAGTGACAGACAGGGGGTTTCACCCCTCCACTTT. Its protein product is CASSDRQGVSPLHF.

The V and J genes are TRBV30 and TRBJ2-7; TRBD1 agrees at 8 bases. V dropped 5 bases and J dropped 3; count of bases not matched to a gene: 6. This CDR3 is built from 13 residues. Germline V lookup: CDR1 GTSNPN, CDR2 SVGIG (reference sequence). The CDR3 nucleotides read TGTGCCTGGGACCAGGGACAGGTCTACGAGCAGTACTTC. Residues: CAWDQGQVYEQYF.

The chain is built from TRBV30 and TRBJ2-5; tentatively, D is TRBD1 (5 bases). The CDR3 extends over 14 amino acids. Germline V gene data show CDR1 as GTSNPN and CDR2 as SVGIG (reference sequence). The ends were cut back, 3 bases at V and 2 bases at J, with 13 bases in the middle. The CDR3 loop reads CAWSNTRQQETQYF. DNA of the CDR3: TGTGCCTGGAGCAATACCCGACAGCAAGAGACCCAGTACTTC.

The V and J genes are TRBV27 and TRBJ2-5, with a weak D call TRBD2 (6 bases). This CDR3 is 13 amino acids long. In germline, CDR1 is MNHEY, CDR2 SMNVEV (reference sequence). The V and J ends lost 8 bases and 6 bases respectively, with 16 bases between them. The CDR3 spells CASGAGIRQTQYF. CDR3 DNA sequence: TGTGCCAGCGGGGCGGGGATTAGACAGACCCAGTACTTC.

The chain joins TRBV5-1 to TRBJ2-3, with D unclear. The V gene lost 1 base and the J gene lost 4 bases, with 10 bases spanning the gap. The CDR3 contains 14 residues. Germline V gives CDR1 SGHRS, CDR2 YFSETQ. For the CDR3, the DNA is TGCGCCAGCAGCTTGCGGGTCTTCTCAGATACGCAGTATTTT. This translates into CASSLRVFSDTQYF.

This clone was counted once. The V gene is TRBV5-6, the J gene TRBJ1-2; TRBD1 matches at 8 bases. With V trimmed by 0 bases and J by 8 bases, 12 bases remained unmatched. CDR1 SGHDT and CDR2 YYEEEE come from the germline V gene. The CDR3 runs to 16 residues. The CDR3 bases are TGTGCCAGCAGCTTGGCGGCGGGACAGGCCCGAGACGGCTACACCTTC. Protein sequence: CASSLAAGQARDGYTF.

The chain joins TRBV18 to TRBJ2-3; D remains ambiguous. The germline V gene encodes CDR1 KGHSH and CDR2 LQKENI. V lost 1 base, J lost 1 base, and 6 bases lay in between. This CDR3 has 14 residues. The CDR3 DNA is TGTGCCAGCTCACCACTAGCAGGCACAGATACGCAGTATTTT. Protein sequence: CASSPLAGTDTQYF.

The CDR3 DNA sequence: TGTGCCAGCAGTGTGCCGGGACAAGGGGGAGAAGCTTTCTTT. Its protein is CASSVPGQGGEAFF. V and J are TRBV6-1 and TRBJ1-1, with TRBD1 as a possible D gene (6 bases). Trimming pared 4 bases from V and 8 bases from J, leaving 17 bases between. This CDR3 is built from 14 residues. In germline, CDR1 is MNHNS, CDR2 SASEGT.

The chain recombines TRBV6-1 with TRBJ2-7; D is possibly TRBD1 (5 bases). CDR3 length: 14 residues. Germline values: CDR1 MNHNS, CDR2 SASEGT. V was shortened by 6 bases and J by 5 bases, with 17 bases between the two germline ends. This CDR3 is CASSAQKGVNEQYF. In DNA form, the CDR3 reads TGTGCCAGCAGCGCACAAAAAGGGGTGAACGAGCAGTACTTC.

V and J are TRBV27 and TRBJ1-5; possibly TRBD1 for D (5 bases). The ends were cut back, 8 bases at V and 6 bases at J, with 14 bases in the middle. CDR1 and CDR2 from the germline V gene are MNHEY and SMNVEV (reference sequence). This CDR3 is 13 amino acids long. The CDR3 DNA reads TGTGCCAGCGGGGGGGTGGGTCGTCAGCCCCAGCATTTT. The encoded protein is CASGGVGRQPQHF.

This sequence joins TRBV10-3 and TRBJ2-7; possible D gene TRBD2, 6 bases. V was trimmed by 8 bases and J by 2 bases, leaving 13 bases between them. The CDR3 runs 13 residues. Germline CDR1 ENHRY, CDR2 SYGVKD. The CDR3 DNA reads as TGTGCCATCGGGGGGTGGGGTACCTACGAGCAGTACTTC. Its protein is CAIGGWGTYEQYF.

In its sample, this clone was seen once. The chain employs TRBV14 and TRBJ1-2, with 9 bases matching TRBD1. The germline CDR1 and CDR2 sequences are SGHDN and FVKESK. The CDR3 spans 17 residues. The J segment lost 2 bases and the V segment lost 0 bases, leaving 7 bases of the junction unmatched. The CDR3 loop is CASSQDLPGQGNYGYTF. DNA of the CDR3: TGTGCCAGCAGCCAAGATCTACCGGGACAGGGCAACTATGGCTACACCTTC. The full variable domain, with the rest looked up from reference TRBV14 and TRBJ1-2, is EAGVTQFPSHSVIEKGQTVTLRCDPISGHDNLYWYRRVMGKEIKFLLHFVKESKQDESGMPNNRFLAERTGGTYSTLKVQPAELEDSGVYFCASSQDLPGQGNYGYTFGSGTRLTVV.

Here the CDR3 reads CSASYYEQFF. DNA for the CDR3: TGCAGTGCTAGTTATTATGAGCAGTTCTTC. V usage is TRBV20-1 and J usage is TRBJ2-1; the D is unclear. Germline-derived CDR1 and CDR2 are DFQATT and SNEGSKA (reference sequence). The CDR3 totals 10 residues. V was trimmed by 3 bases and J by 8 bases, leaving 5 bases between them.

The rearrangement joins TRBV4-2 to TRBJ1-1, with D unclear. The V gene's germline CDR1 is LGHNA and CDR2 YNFKEQ. The length of the CDR3 is 17 residues. V was trimmed by 2 bases and J by 0 bases, leaving 16 bases between them. CDR3 loop: CASSQLPLGLLNTEAFF. CDR3 DNA: TGTGCCAGCAGCCAACTTCCTTTAGGACTTTTGAACACTGAAGCTTTCTTT.

The rearrangement links TRBV2 to TRBJ1-6, with TRBD1 as a possible D gene (6 bases). V lost 3 bases to trimming and J lost 9 bases, with 12 bases between them. The CDR3 runs 14 residues. The V gene's germline CDR1 is SNHLY and CDR2 FYNNEI. CDR3 sequence: CASSDTGRGSPLHF. The CDR3 DNA reads TGTGCCAGCAGTGACACAGGGAGAGGTTCACCCCTCCACTTT.

The genes are TRBV29-1 and TRBJ2-5; TRBD1 matches at 8 bases. Germline loops: CDR1 SQVTM, CDR2 ANQGSEA. J gave up 5 bases and V 7 bases, and 9 bases lay outside the gene matches. This CDR3 region has 13 residues. In nucleotides, the CDR3 is TGCAGCGGGGGTCAGGGGGCAGGGGAGACCCAGTACTTC. It codes for CSGGQGAGETQYF.

V and J are TRBV5-1 and TRBJ1-1, with TRBD1 as a possible D gene (5 bases). The CDR3 runs to 14 residues. Per the germline V gene, CDR1 is SGHRS and CDR2 is YFSETQ. Trimming removed 1 base from V and 7 bases from J, with 14 bases in between. CDR3 loop: CASSLPGVGGEAFF. DNA for the CDR3: TGCGCCAGCAGCTTGCCAGGCGTGGGGGGTGAAGCTTTCTTT.

The chain is built from TRBV28 and TRBJ2-7; 9 bases line up with TRBD2. The V segment lost 3 bases and the J segment 6 bases; nucleotides outside the gene matches: 9. Germline CDR1 MDHEN, CDR2 SYDVKM. There are 15 residues in the CDR3. CDR3 bases: TGTGCCAGCAGTTTTTGGGCGGGGGGGACGGGCGAGCAGTACTTC. Amino acids: CASSFWAGGTGEQYF. The entire variable domain, with the rest obtained from reference TRBV28 and TRBJ2-7, is as follows: DVKVTQSSRYLVKRTGEKVFLECVQDMDHENMFWYRQDPGLGLRLIYFSYDVKMKEKGDIPEGYSVSREKKERFSLILESASTNQTSMYLCASSFWAGGTGEQYFGPGTRLTVT.

The chain has TRBV27 and TRBJ2-5; TRBD1 might be the D (5 bases). Trimming took off 3 bases at V and 1 base at J, with 9 bases between the two ends. The CDR3 contains 14 residues. The V gene's germline CDR1 is MNHEY and CDR2 SMNVEV (reference sequence). The chain's CDR3 is CASSFSGIQETQYF. The CDR3 bases are TGTGCCAGCAGTTTTTCAGGGATCCAAGAGACCCAGTACTTC.

This sequence joins TRBV10-3 and TRBJ1-2, with TRBD1 matching over 9 bases. Germline V CDR1 and CDR2: ENHRY, SYGVKD. This CDR3 comprises 14 residues. V trimming: 6 bases; J trimming: 6 bases; junction bases outside the gene matches: 8. The CDR3 DNA sequence: TGTGCCATCAGCAACAGGGGGCGAATGGATGGCTACACCTTC. Its translation: CAISNRGRMDGYTF.

This clone was seen a single time. The chain is built from TRBV18 and TRBJ2-3, with TRBD1 identical over 10 bases. The CDR3 runs 16 residues. J was trimmed by 1 base and V by 0 bases; bases with no gene match: 1. Germline CDR1 reads KGHSH; CDR2 reads LQKENI. The CDR3 coding sequence is TGTGCCAGCTCACCACCTGGGACAGGGGGCACAGATACGCAGTATTTT. It yields the protein CASSPPGTGGTDTQYF.

The chain joins TRBV5-8 to TRBJ1-5; D not resolved. Germline V lookup: CDR1 SGHTS, CDR2 YDEGEE. The V end was cut by 4 bases, the J end by 3 bases, with 11 bases between. This CDR3 has 14 amino acids. This CDR3 is CASSRLSSNQPQHF. The CDR3 DNA reads as TGTGCCAGCAGCCGACTAAGTTCCAATCAGCCCCAGCATTTT. Based on the CDR3 plus reference TRBV5-8 and TRBJ1-5, the full variable domain is EAGVTQSPTHLIKTRGQQATLRCSPISGHTSVYWYQQALGLGLQFLLWYDEGEERNRGNFPPRFSGRQFPNYSSELNVNALELEDSALYLCASSRLSSNQPQHFGDGTRLSIL.

In its sample, this clone was seen once. V usage is TRBV30 and J usage is TRBJ2-5, with D maybe TRBD1 (5 bases). This CDR3 comprises 14 residues. With 5 bases removed from V and 0 bases from J, the gap between germline ends came to 13 bases. Germline V gene lookup returns CDR1 GTSNPN and CDR2 SVGIG (reference sequence). The CDR3 coding sequence is TGTGCCTGGGGGGCCACAGGCTACCAAGAGACCCAGTACTTC. Its protein product is CAWGATGYQETQYF.

V and J are TRBV19 and TRBJ1-1, with a possible D match to TRBD1 (5 bases). Germline CDR1 LNHDA, CDR2 SQIVND (reference sequence). V was shortened by 3 bases and J by 4 bases, with 12 bases between the two germline ends. The CDR3 contains 14 residues. The chain's CDR3 is CASSIRRRGTEAFF. DNA for the CDR3: TGTGCCAGTAGTATTAGGAGGAGGGGCACTGAAGCTTTCTTT.